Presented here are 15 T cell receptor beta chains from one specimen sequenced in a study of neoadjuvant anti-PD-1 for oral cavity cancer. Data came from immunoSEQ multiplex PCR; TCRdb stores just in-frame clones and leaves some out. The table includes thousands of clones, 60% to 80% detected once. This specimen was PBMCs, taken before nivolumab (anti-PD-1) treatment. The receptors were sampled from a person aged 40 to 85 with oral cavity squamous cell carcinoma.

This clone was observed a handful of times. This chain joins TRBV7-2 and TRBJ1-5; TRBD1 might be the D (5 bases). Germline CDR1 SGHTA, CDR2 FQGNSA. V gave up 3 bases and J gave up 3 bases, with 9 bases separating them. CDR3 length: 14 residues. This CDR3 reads CASSLGRNNQPQHF. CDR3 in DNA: TGTGCCAGCAGCTTGGGGCGGAACAATCAGCCCCAGCATTTT.

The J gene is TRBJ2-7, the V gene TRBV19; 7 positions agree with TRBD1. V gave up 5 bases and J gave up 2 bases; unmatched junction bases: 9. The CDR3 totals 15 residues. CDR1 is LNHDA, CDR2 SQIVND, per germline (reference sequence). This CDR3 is CASSARTGRAYEQYF. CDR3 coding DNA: TGTGCCAGTAGTGCCAGGACAGGTCGTGCCTACGAGCAGTACTTC. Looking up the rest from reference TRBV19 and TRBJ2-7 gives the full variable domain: DGGITQSPKYLFRKEGQNVTLSCEQNLNHDAMYWYRQDPGQGLRLIYYSQIVNDFQKGDIAEGYSVSREKKESFPLTVTSAQKNPTAFYLCASSARTGRAYEQYFGPGTRLTVT.

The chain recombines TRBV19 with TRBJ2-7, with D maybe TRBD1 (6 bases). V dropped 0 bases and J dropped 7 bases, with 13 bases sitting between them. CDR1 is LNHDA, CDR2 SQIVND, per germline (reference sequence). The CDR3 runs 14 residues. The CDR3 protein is CASSIDLGAREQYF. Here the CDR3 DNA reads TGTGCCAGTAGTATAGATTTGGGGGCGCGGGAGCAGTACTTC.

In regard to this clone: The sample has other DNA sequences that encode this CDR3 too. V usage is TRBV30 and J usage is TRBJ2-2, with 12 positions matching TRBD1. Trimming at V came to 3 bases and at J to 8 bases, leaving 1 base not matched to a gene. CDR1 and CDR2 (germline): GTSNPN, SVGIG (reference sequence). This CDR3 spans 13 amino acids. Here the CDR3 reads CAWRGQGAGELFF. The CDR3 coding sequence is TGTGCCTGGAGGGGACAGGGGGCTGGGGAGCTGTTTTTT.

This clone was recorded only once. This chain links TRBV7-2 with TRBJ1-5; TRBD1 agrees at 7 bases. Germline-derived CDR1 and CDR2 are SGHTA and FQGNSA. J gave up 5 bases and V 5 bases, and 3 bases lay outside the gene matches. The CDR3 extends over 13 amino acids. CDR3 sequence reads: CASSLDRDQPQHF. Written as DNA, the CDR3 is TGTGCCAGCAGCCTCGACAGGGATCAGCCCCAGCATTTT.

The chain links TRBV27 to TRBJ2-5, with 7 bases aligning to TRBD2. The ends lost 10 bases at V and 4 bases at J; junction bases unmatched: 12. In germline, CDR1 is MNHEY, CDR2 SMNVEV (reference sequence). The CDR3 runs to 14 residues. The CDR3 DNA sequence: TGTGCCACCGATCGGGCGGGGGAGCGAGAGACCCAGTACTTC. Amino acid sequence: CATDRAGERETQYF.

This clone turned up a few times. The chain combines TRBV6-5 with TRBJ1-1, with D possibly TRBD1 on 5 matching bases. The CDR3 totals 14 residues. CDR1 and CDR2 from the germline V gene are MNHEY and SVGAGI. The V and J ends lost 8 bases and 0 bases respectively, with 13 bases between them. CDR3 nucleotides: TGTGCCAGCGGGACTGGGGGATTGAACACTGAAGCTTTCTTT. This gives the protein CASGTGGLNTEAFF.

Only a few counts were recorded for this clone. CDR3 amino acids: CASSLPWGEEWNTEAFF. The DNA of the CDR3 is TGCGCCAGCAGCTTACCGTGGGGGGAAGAGTGGAACACTGAAGCTTTCTTT. This chain joins TRBV4-1 and TRBJ1-1, with TRBD1 as a possible D gene (5 bases). The CDR3 is 17 amino acids. Trimming took 5 bases from V and 1 from J, leaving 20 bases between them. Germline CDR1 and CDR2: MGHRA and YSYEKL.

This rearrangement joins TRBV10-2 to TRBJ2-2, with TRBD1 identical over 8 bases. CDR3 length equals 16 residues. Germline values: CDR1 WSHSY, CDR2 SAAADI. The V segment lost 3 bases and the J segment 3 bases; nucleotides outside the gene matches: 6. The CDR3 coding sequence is TGCGCCAGCAGTGATCCAGGGGGCTGGTACACCGGGGAGCTGTTTTTT. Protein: CASSDPGGWYTGELFF.

The CDR3 nucleotides are TGTGCCAGCAACCCGACAGGGGACGCAGGCTATGGCTACACCTTC. Translating gives CASNPTGDAGYGYTF. This chain links TRBV6-6 with TRBJ1-2; 8 bases map to TRBD1. This CDR3 spans 15 amino acids. Unmatched junction bases numbered 11, after V lost 7 bases and J lost 4 bases. The V gene's germline CDR1 is MNHNY and CDR2 SVGAGI (reference sequence).

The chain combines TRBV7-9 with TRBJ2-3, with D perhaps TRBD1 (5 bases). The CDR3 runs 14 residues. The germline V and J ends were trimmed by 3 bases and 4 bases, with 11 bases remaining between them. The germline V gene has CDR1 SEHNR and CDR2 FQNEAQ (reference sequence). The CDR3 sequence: CASSLSVRADTQYF. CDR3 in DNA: TGTGCCAGCAGCTTGAGTGTCAGGGCAGATACGCAGTATTTT.

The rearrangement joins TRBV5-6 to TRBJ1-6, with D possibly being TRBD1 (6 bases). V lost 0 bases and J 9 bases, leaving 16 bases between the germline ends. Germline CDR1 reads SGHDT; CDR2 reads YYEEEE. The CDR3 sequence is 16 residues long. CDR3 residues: CASSLGQDRRSSPLHF. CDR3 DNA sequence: TGTGCCAGCAGCTTGGGACAGGATCGTCGTAGTTCACCCCTCCACTTT.

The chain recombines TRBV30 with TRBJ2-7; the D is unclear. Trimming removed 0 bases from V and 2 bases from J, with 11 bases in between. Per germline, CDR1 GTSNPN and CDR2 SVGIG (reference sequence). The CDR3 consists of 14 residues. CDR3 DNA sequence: TGTGCCTGGAGTGTGGGTTATGTACCCTACGAGCAGTACTTC. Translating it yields CAWSVGYVPYEQYF.

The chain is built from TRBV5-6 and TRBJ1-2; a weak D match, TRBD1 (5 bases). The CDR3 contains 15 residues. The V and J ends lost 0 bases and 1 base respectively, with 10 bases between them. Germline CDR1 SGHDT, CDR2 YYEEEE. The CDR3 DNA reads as TGTGCCAGCAGCTTGGGGCAGGGACTTAACTATGGCTACACCTTC. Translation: CASSLGQGLNYGYTF.

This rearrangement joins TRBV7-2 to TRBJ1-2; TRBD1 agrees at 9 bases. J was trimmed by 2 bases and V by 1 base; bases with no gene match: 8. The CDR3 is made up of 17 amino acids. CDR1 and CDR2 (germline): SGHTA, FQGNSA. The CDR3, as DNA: TGTGCCAGCAGCTTAGGGGTCCCGGGACAGGGAAACTATGGCTACACCTTC. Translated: CASSLGVPGQGNYGYTF.